A single sample gave rise to the 21 T cell receptor beta chains below, sequenced in a study of breast tumors, draining lymph nodes, adjacent tissues. Via MiXCR, TCRdb re-called the multiplex PCR reads, giving one row per CDR3 protein. The repertoire includes tens of thousands of distinct CDR3 sequences, 60% to 70% of them detected once, and 20% to 30% sits in the top ten. The sequencing sample was made of tumor-adjacent breast tissue. All receptors come from a female donor with breast cancer. Some clones in this sample may be carry-over from other donors' samples.

The chain uses TRBV12-3 or TRBV12-4 and TRBJ1-2; no definite D call. The V end was cut by 1 base, the J end by 0 bases, with 9 bases between. This CDR3 is built from 15 residues. Here the CDR3 DNA reads TGTGCCAGCAGTTTAGTTGCAGATACTAACTATGGCTACACCTTC. It encodes CASSLVADTNYGYTF.

This clonotype was recorded many times. Here the CDR3 reads CASIAGGGEQFF. The CDR3, as DNA: TGTGCCAGCATAGCGGGGGGGGGTGAGCAGTTCTTC. V and J are TRBV6-6 and TRBJ2-1; 11 nucleotides align to TRBD2. Germline CDR1 reads MNHNY; CDR2 reads SVGAGI (reference sequence). Losses at the gene ends were 7 bases for V and 9 bases for J; bases not matched to a gene: 2. The CDR3 runs to 12 residues.

This chain links TRBV3-1 with TRBJ1-6, with D uncertain. The CDR3 spans 13 residues. Trimming took 7 bases from V and 4 from J, leaving 8 bases between them. In germline, CDR1 is LGHDT, CDR2 YNNKEL (reference sequence). The CDR3 sequence: CASTMRYNSPLHF. For the CDR3, the DNA is TGTGCCAGCACCATGAGATATAATTCACCCCTCCACTTT.

The genes are TRBV5-1 and TRBJ2-7, with 12 bases matching TRBD2. Germline loops: CDR1 SGHRS, CDR2 YFSETQ. The V segment lost 5 bases and the J segment 3 bases; nucleotides outside the gene matches: 9. This CDR3 region has 16 residues. CDR3 nucleotide sequence: TGCGCCAGCAGAGGACTAGCGGGAATCCCCAGCTACGAGCAGTACTTC. The encoded protein is CASRGLAGIPSYEQYF.

The chain combines TRBV11-1 with TRBJ2-3; D is possibly TRBD1 or TRBD2 (5 bases each). Germline lookup yields CDR1 SGHAT and CDR2 FQDESV (reference sequence). This CDR3 has 17 amino acids. The ends were cut back, 5 bases at V and 6 bases at J, with 24 bases in the middle. The CDR3 loop is CASSASLGRGLGDTQYF. The CDR3, as DNA: TGTGCCAGCAGCGCTAGCCTTGGAAGGGGCTTAGGGGATACGCAGTATTTT.

This clonotype rates as medium-sized. In DNA, the CDR3 is TGCAGTGGTGTGCGCGGGAGCTCAGATACGCAGTATTTT. It encodes CSGVRGSSDTQYF. V usage is TRBV20-1 and J usage is TRBJ2-3; 7 bases agree with TRBD2. Germline CDR1 reads DFQATT; CDR2 reads SNEGSKA (reference sequence). The CDR3 is 13 residues long. The ends lost 7 bases at V and 4 bases at J; junction bases unmatched: 8.

The rearrangement joins TRBV24-1 to TRBJ2-1; weak D call: TRBD2 (6 bases). V lost 3 bases and J lost 1, with 15 bases in between. The CDR3 contains 17 residues. Looked up from germline, CDR1 is KGHDR and CDR2 is SFDVKD. The CDR3 is CATSDLPTSLSYNEQFF. As DNA, the CDR3 is TGTGCCACCAGTGATCTCCCGACTAGTTTATCCTACAATGAGCAGTTCTTC.

The chain recombines TRBV9 with TRBJ1-6; 9 bases fit TRBD1. The CDR3 is made up of 15 amino acids. J gave up 7 bases and V 4 bases, and 6 bases lay outside the gene matches. CDR1 SGDLS and CDR2 YYNGEE come from the germline V gene. CDR3 amino acids: CASSFRQGENSPLHF. The CDR3 DNA follows: TGTGCCAGCAGCTTTCGACAGGGGGAAAATTCACCCCTCCACTTT.

This clonotype was observed a handful of times. The genes are TRBV7-9 and TRBJ2-2; a possible D gene is TRBD1 (5 bases). The V end lost 4 bases, the J end lost 5 bases, and 8 bases lay between the germline ends. The CDR3 totals 13 residues. CDR1 and CDR2 (germline): SEHNR, FQNEAQ (reference sequence). The DNA for the CDR3 is TGTGCCAGCAGCTCCGCAGGGACCGGGGAGCTGTTTTTT. It yields the protein CASSSAGTGELFF.

Only one count was recorded for this clonotype. The genes are TRBV5-1 and TRBJ2-7, with no clear D. CDR3 length equals 14 residues. Trimming cost V 0 bases and J 2 bases, with 9 bases left between them. Germline CDR1 SGHRS, CDR2 YFSETQ. The CDR3 sequence is CASSLGQDPYEQYF. CDR3 coding DNA: TGCGCCAGCAGCTTGGGCCAGGATCCCTACGAGCAGTACTTC.

By share of the sample, this clonotype is large. V and J are TRBV2 and TRBJ1-6; tentatively, D is TRBD1 (5 bases). Germline lookup yields CDR1 SNHLY and CDR2 FYNNEI. The CDR3 covers 12 residues. Trimming cost V 6 bases and J 5 bases, with 5 bases left between them. DNA for the CDR3: TGTGCCAGCAGACAGGATAATTCACCCCTCCACTTT. Residues: CASRQDNSPLHF.

The gene calls are TRBV5-1 and TRBJ1-4; D unclear. V dropped 4 bases and J dropped 5 bases, with 12 bases sitting between them. This CDR3 is 14 amino acids long. Germline V gene lookup returns CDR1 SGHRS and CDR2 YFSETQ. CDR3 region: CASSLEAANEKLFF. DNA for the CDR3: TGCGCCAGCAGCCTGGAGGCAGCGAATGAAAAACTGTTTTTT. Together with reference TRBV5-1 and TRBJ1-4, the CDR3 gives the full variable domain: KAGVTQTPRYLIKTRGQQVTLSCSPISGHRSVSWYQQTPGQGLQFLFEYFSETQRNKGNFPGRFSGRQFSNSRSEMNVSTLELGDSALYLCASSLEAANEKLFFGSGTQLSVL.

CDR3 coding DNA: TGCAGCGCTGGGGGGGGGGACGTGTTGTACTTC. This gives the protein CSAGGGDVLYF. This chain connects TRBV29-1 to TRBJ2-7, with 7 nucleotides matching TRBD2. Germline CDR1 is SQVTM and CDR2 is ANQGSEA. V dropped 7 bases and J dropped 12; count of bases not matched to a gene: 12. The CDR3 contains 11 residues.

The chain links TRBV29-1 to TRBJ1-5; tentative D call: TRBD1 (5 bases). Per germline, CDR1 SQVTM and CDR2 ANQGSEA. This CDR3 is 12 amino acids long. V lost 3 bases and J 11 bases, leaving 14 bases between the germline ends. The CDR3 DNA is TGCAGCGTTGAGGACGGGGGAGTTACCCAGCATTTT. Its translation is CSVEDGGVTQHF.

This chain joins TRBV5-1 and TRBJ2-7; 8 positions match TRBD1. Trimming removed 1 base from V and 6 bases from J; junction bases left unmatched: 9. Germline-derived CDR1 and CDR2 are SGHRS and YFSETQ. The CDR3 totals 15 residues. For the CDR3, the DNA is TGCGCCAGCAGCTTGCAAACAGGGGGTCTGGGCGAGCAGTACTTC. Protein: CASSLQTGGLGEQYF.

The CDR3 DNA sequence: TGTGCCAGCAGGGGGACAGGAGCCAACTATGGCTACACCTTC. Its translation is CASRGTGANYGYTF. The V and J genes are TRBV7-2 and TRBJ1-2; 8 nucleotides match TRBD1. The CDR3 is 14 amino acids. CDR1 SGHTA and CDR2 FQGNSA come from the germline V gene. J was trimmed by 2 bases and V by 6 bases; bases with no gene match: 5.

The CDR3 is CASSYEPATYGYTF. The DNA of the CDR3 is TGTGCCAGCAGTTACGAGCCAGCGACCTATGGCTACACCTTC. The chain links TRBV6-5 to TRBJ1-2; D gene ambiguous. Germline lookup yields CDR1 MNHEY and CDR2 SVGAGI. CDR3 length: 14 amino acids. The V and J ends lost 2 bases and 4 bases respectively, with 11 bases between them.

The CDR3 nucleotides are TGTGCCAGCAGTTGGGCAGGAGACACTGAAGCTTTCTTT. The encoded protein is CASSWAGDTEAFF. The V gene is TRBV12-3 or TRBV12-4, the J gene TRBJ1-1; D gene ambiguous. Deletions cut 4 bases from V and 3 bases from J, with 9 bases between. This CDR3 has 13 amino acids.

As regards this clonotype: An end of the junction does not agree with germline; a read error may underlie this. The V call is TRBV6-5, the J call TRBJ2-7; 10 bases line up with TRBD1. The CDR3 has 15 residues. Germline values: CDR1 MNHEY, CDR2 SVGAGI. DNA of the CDR3: TGCGCCAGCAGTGACCCGGGACAGGGGACCTACGAGCAGTACTTC. Translating it yields CASSDPGQGTYEQYF.

This clonotype came up a few times. CDR3 loop: CATRTSGRADTQYF. DNA of the CDR3: TGCGCCACGCGAACTAGCGGGAGAGCAGATACGCAGTATTTT. The chain carries TRBV5-1 and TRBJ2-3; 11 nucleotides match TRBD2. Germline lookup yields CDR1 SGHRS and CDR2 YFSETQ. The CDR3 runs to 14 residues. J was trimmed by 4 bases and V by 9 bases; bases with no gene match: 7.

This clonotype is medium-sized (0.01 to 0.1%). J is TRBJ2-7 and V is TRBV13; TRBD1 matches at 8 bases. The V and J ends lost 5 bases and 2 bases, in that order; junction bases with no gene match: 5. CDR1 and CDR2 (germline): PRHDT, FYEKMQ (reference sequence). The CDR3 totals 14 residues. The CDR3 nucleotides read TGTGCCAGCAGCACAGGGGGTTCCGCCTACGAGCAGTACTTC. This sequence encodes CASSTGGSAYEQYF.